This T cell receptor beta chain originates from a study of shared clonotypes between healthy human individuals. Study-wide findings and caveats: Sorted-subset samples were not fully sequenced, rarefaction indicated. About 5% of naive CD4 clonotypes were shared across four donors.

TCRdb's copy holds only in-frame clones and misses some; the assay was immunoSEQ multiplex PCR. The sample shows nearly 600,000 clones, just under 97% of them seen only once. This clone has a single count. Its antigen is not known. Naive-designated CD8 cells lacked CD45RO, were positively enriched for CCR7, and omitted terminally differentiated effector memory CD45RA+ cells. Germline V CDR1 and CDR2: MDHEN, SYDVKM. The V end lost 6 bases, the J end lost 3 bases, and 12 bases lay between the germline ends. The CDR3 runs to 13 residues. V is TRBV28 and J is TRBJ2-7; D call uncertain. The origin of this receptor is a young woman in good health. The material sequenced was naive CD8+ T cells sorted from blood. The CDR3 loop is CASSSVLSYEQYF. CDR3 nucleotides: TGTGCCAGCAGCTCCGTCCTCAGCTACGAGCAGTACTTC.